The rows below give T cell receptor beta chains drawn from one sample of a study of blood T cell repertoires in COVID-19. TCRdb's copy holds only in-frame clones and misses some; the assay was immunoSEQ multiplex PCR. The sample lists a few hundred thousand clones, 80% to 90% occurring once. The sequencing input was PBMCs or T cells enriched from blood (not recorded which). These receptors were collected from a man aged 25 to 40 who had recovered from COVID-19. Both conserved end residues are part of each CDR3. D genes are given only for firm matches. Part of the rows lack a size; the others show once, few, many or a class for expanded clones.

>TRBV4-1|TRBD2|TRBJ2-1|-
TGCGCCAGCAGCCGCTTTTCCGGGACTAGCGGCCCGGGCGAGTTCTTC
CASSRFSGTSGPGEFF
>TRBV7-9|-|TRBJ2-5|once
TGTGCCAGCGGAGAGGGTTGGGAGACCCAGTACTTC
CASGEGWETQYF
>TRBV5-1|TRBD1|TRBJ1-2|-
TGCGCCAGCAGACGAACCACAGGGGGTAGAAATGGCTACACCTTC
CASRRTTGGRNGYTF
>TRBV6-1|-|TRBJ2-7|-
TGTGCCAGCAGTGAAGGAATACAGGGCTGGAACGAGCAGTACTTC
CASSEGIQGWNEQYF
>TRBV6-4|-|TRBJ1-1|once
TGTGCCAGCAGTGACTCGATTGCAAGGGGAAAGGCTTTCTTT
CASSDSIARGKAFF
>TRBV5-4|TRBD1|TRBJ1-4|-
TGTGCCAGCAGCTTGGAACAGGGGGAAAAACTGTTTTTT
CASSLEQGEKLFF
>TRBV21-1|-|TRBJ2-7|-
TGTGCCAGCAGCAAGGACATAGGCTACGAGCAGTACTTC
CASSKDIGYEQYF
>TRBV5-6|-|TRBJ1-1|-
TGTGCCAGCAGCCGCGACAGCCCCGGGGGTGCTTTCTTT
CASSRDSPGGAFF
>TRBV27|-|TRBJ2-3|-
TGTGCCAGCAGTAGGCCGGCGGGAGATACGCAGTATTTT
CASSRPAGDTQYF
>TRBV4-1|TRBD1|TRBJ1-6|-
TGCGCCAGCAGCCAAGAGGGTCCGGGACAGGTCGGGTCACCCCTCCACTTT
CASSQEGPGQVGSPLHF
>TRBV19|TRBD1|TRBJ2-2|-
TGTGCCAGTATCCCAACAGGGGGTATAATCGGGGAGCTGTTTTTT
CASIPTGGIIGELFF
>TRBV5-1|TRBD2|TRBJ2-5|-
TGCGCCAGCAGCTTGGGGACTAGCGGGGGAGAGACCCAGTACTTC
CASSLGTSGGETQYF
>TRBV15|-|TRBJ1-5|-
TGTGCCACCAGCAGAACGAGGTCTTATAGCAATCAGCCCCAGCATTTT
CATSRTRSYSNQPQHF
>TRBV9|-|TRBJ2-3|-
TGTGCCAGCAGCGCAGTAATTACAGGGGGGGCAGATACGCAGTATTTT
CASSAVITGGADTQYF
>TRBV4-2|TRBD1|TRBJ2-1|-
TGTGCCAGCAGCCAAGAGACGACAGGGGAGCAGTTCTTC
CASSQETTGEQFF
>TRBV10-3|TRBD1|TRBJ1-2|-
TGTGCCATCAGTCGGACAGGGGCCCTCTACACCTTC
CAISRTGALYTF
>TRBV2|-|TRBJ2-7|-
TGTGCCAGCAGTGAAGGGACAGACCTCTACGAGCAGTACTTC
CASSEGTDLYEQYF
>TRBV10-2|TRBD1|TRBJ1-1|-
TGCGCCAGCAGGGACAGGTTGAACACTGAAGCTTTCTTT
CASRDRLNTEAFF
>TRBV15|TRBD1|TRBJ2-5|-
TGTGCCACCAGCAGAGATCAGGGGGCGGGTGAGACCCAGTACTTC
CATSRDQGAGETQYF
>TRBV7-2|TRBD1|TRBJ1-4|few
TGTGCCAGCAGCCTTGGACAGGGGGCCTTTGAAAAACTGTTTTTT
CASSLGQGAFEKLFF
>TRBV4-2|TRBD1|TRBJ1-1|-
TGTGCCAGCAGCCACGGACAGGGGGCCACTGAAGCTTTCTTT
CASSHGQGATEAFF
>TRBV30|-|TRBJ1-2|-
TGTGCCTGGAGTGCGGACTTTTATGGCTACACCTTC
CAWSADFYGYTF
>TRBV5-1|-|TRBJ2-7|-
TGCGCCAGCAGCTTGGATGGAGGGCGCACCTACGAGCAGTACTTC
CASSLDGGRTYEQYF
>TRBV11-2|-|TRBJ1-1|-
TGTGCCAGCAGTCCAATCGGGAACACTGAAGCTTTCTTT
CASSPIGNTEAFF
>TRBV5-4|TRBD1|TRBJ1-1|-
TGTGCCAGCAGCCCACCCGGGACAGTGAACACTGAAGCTTTCTTT
CASSPPGTVNTEAFF
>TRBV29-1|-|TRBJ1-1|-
TGCAGCGTTCAGTGGGGAGGAAACACTGAAGCTTTCTTT
CSVQWGGNTEAFF
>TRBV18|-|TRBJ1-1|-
TGTGCCAGCTCTGACAGAAAGGAAACTGAAGCTTTCTTT
CASSDRKETEAFF
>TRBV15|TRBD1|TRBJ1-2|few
TGTGCCACCAGCACAGACAGGGACTATGGCTACACCTTC
CATSTDRDYGYTF
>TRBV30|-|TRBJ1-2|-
TGTGCCTGGAGTGTAATTCAGGGCTACACCTTC
CAWSVIQGYTF
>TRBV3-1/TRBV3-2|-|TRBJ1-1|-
TGTGCCAGCAGCCCCATGACAGGCAACACTGAAGCTTTCTTT
CASSPMTGNTEAFF
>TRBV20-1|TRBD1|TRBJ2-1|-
TGCAGTGCTAGTGCTGGACAGGGAGGATTCTTC
CSASAGQGGFF
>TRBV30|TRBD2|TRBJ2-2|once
TGTGCCTGGAGCCTCCGGGGGGCCGGGGAGCTGTTTTTT
CAWSLRGAGELFF
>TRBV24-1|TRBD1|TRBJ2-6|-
TGTGCCACCAGTGAACCCGGACAGGCTGGGGCCAACGTCCTGACTTTC
CATSEPGQAGANVLTF
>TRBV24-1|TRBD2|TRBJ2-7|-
TGTGCCACCAGTGGGCGGGGGTCCTACGAGCAGTACTTC
CATSGRGSYEQYF
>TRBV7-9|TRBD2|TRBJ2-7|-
TGTGCCAGCAGTCGGGAGGGCATTCCCTACGAGCAGTACTTC
CASSREGIPYEQYF
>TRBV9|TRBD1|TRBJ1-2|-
TGTGCCAGCAGCACCCGGGACAGGGAGAGATATGGCTACACCTTC
CASSTRDRERYGYTF
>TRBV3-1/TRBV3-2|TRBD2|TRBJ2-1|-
TGTGCCAGCAACCAACGAGGGCTAGCGGGGTACAATGAGCAGTTCTTC
CASNQRGLAGYNEQFF